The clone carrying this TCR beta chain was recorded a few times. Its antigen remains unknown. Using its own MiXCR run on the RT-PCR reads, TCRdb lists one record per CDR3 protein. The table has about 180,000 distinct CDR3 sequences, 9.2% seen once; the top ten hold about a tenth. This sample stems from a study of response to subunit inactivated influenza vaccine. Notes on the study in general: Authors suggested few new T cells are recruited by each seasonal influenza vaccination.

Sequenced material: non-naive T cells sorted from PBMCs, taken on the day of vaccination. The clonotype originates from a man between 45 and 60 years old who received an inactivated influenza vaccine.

Written as DNA, the CDR3 is TGTGCCAGCTCACCAAACCACAGGTACCAAGAGACCCAGTACTTC. It yields the protein CASSPNHRYQETQYF. The rearrangement links TRBV18 to TRBJ2-5; TRBD1 is a possible D gene (5 bases). Per the germline V gene, CDR1 is KGHSH and CDR2 is LQKENI. CDR3 length: 15 residues. V was cut by 2 bases and J by 0 bases, with 10 bases left in between.